Below, 22 T cell receptor beta chains from the same sample are listed, as sequenced in a study of CD4+ T cells in melanoma. Assay: immunoSEQ multiplex PCR; the TCRdb copy retains only in-frame clones and omits some. The table shows roughly 120,000 clones, with approximately 90% occurring only once. Sequencing was carried out using peripheral blood. The receptors come from a human donor with melanoma.

The chain has TRBV5-1 and TRBJ1-1; no clear D gene. The CDR3 sequence is 15 residues long. Trimming removed 1 base at V and 0 bases at J, with 10 bases between. Germline assignment: CDR1 SGHRS and CDR2 YFSETQ. CDR3 in amino acids: CASSLTVPMNTEAFF. The DNA for the CDR3 is TGCGCCAGCAGCTTGACAGTACCCATGAACACTGAAGCTTTCTTT. Full variable domain (rest looked up from reference TRBV5-1 and TRBJ1-1): KAGVTQTPRYLIKTRGQQVTLSCSPISGHRSVSWYQQTPGQGLQFLFEYFSETQRNKGNFPGRFSGRQFSNSRSEMNVSTLELGDSALYLCASSLTVPMNTEAFFGQGTRLTVV.

The chain has TRBV18 and TRBJ2-1, with 7 bases fitting TRBD2. J was trimmed by 9 bases and V by 2 bases; bases with no gene match: 7. Germline V gene lookup returns CDR1 KGHSH and CDR2 LQKENI. This CDR3 contains 14 residues. The CDR3 loop is CASSPDPAGLEQFF. In nucleotides, the CDR3 is TGTGCCAGCTCACCAGATCCAGCGGGACTTGAGCAGTTCTTC.

Only one count was recorded for this clone. The V gene is TRBV30, the J gene TRBJ2-7; D remains unclear. The CDR3 covers 13 residues. Trimming pared 0 bases from V and 6 bases from J, leaving 12 bases between. Germline CDR1 GTSNPN, CDR2 SVGIG (reference sequence). CDR3 DNA: TGTGCCTGGAGTGTAATGGCAGGTGGCGAGCAGTACTTC. The encoded protein is CAWSVMAGGEQYF.

The J gene is TRBJ2-3, the V gene TRBV28; the D gene is possibly TRBD2 (5 bases). V was trimmed by 5 bases and J by 2 bases, leaving 11 bases between them. CDR1 and CDR2 (germline): MDHEN, SYDVKM. The CDR3 loop spans 14 amino acids. For the CDR3, the DNA is TGTGCCAGCAGTCCGGACTCCATCACAGATACGCAGTATTTT. It encodes CASSPDSITDTQYF.

This clone was detected a few times. The V call is TRBV6-5, the J call TRBJ2-1; 15 bases map to TRBD2. The CDR3 has 14 amino acids. The V and J ends lost 6 bases and 12 bases, in that order; junction bases with no gene match: 6. CDR1 and CDR2 from the germline V gene are MNHEY and SVGAGI. The CDR3 region is CASRFPGLAGGQFF. The DNA for the CDR3 is TGTGCCAGCAGGTTCCCGGGACTAGCGGGGGGGCAGTTCTTC.

V usage is TRBV2 and J usage is TRBJ1-6; D is unresolved. The CDR3 has 11 amino acids. Germline CDR1 is SNHLY and CDR2 is FYNNEI. The germline V and J ends were trimmed by 5 bases and 14 bases, with 10 bases remaining between them. The CDR3 nucleotides read TGTGCCAGCAGTCCCGGTAGTTCCCTCCACTTT. This translates into CASSPGSSLHF.

The chain joins TRBV4-1 to TRBJ1-2, with D perhaps TRBD1 (6 bases). The CDR3 is 15 residues long. The V end lost 4 bases, the J end lost 2 bases, and 14 bases lay between the germline ends. Germline V gives CDR1 MGHRA, CDR2 YSYEKL. CDR3 sequence (DNA): TGCGCCAGCAGCCGCCTTGGACAGCCGAACTATGGCTACACCTTC. Translated: CASSRLGQPNYGYTF.

The genes are TRBV10-3 and TRBJ1-2, with D hard to call. Trimming took off 3 bases at V and 8 bases at J, with 16 bases between the two ends. In germline, CDR1 is ENHRY, CDR2 SYGVKD. There are 14 residues in the CDR3. Written as DNA, the CDR3 is TGTGCCATCAGTGACCCGGACTGGGTGGGAGGCTACACCTTC. This codes for CAISDPDWVGGYTF.

The V call is TRBV6-4, the J call TRBJ2-1; TRBD2 agrees at 8 bases. Germline CDR1 is MRHNA and CDR2 is SNTAGT. The CDR3 runs 15 residues. After removal of 5 bases from V and 4 bases from J, the junction contained 7 bases not matched to a gene. In nucleotides, the CDR3 is TGTGCCAGCAGTCCCGGGACTAGTATTTACAATGAGCAGTTCTTC. Protein product: CASSPGTSIYNEQFF.

This clone was observed a handful of times. The genes are TRBV7-2 and TRBJ2-3; 10 bases are a match to TRBD2. Germline values: CDR1 SGHTA, CDR2 FQGNSA. The CDR3 is 17 amino acids. After removal of 5 bases from V and 2 bases from J, the junction contained 10 bases not matched to a gene. In DNA form, the CDR3 reads TGTGCCAGCAGCCCCGACGCTAGCGGGGGCTACACAGATACGCAGTATTTT. It encodes CASSPDASGGYTDTQYF. Supplemented by reference TRBV7-2 and TRBJ2-3, the full variable domain reads GAGVSQSPSNKVTEKGKDVELRCDPISGHTALYWYRQSLGQGLEFLIYFQGNSAPDKSGLPSDRFSAERTGGSVSTLTIQRTQQEDSAVYLCASSPDASGGYTDTQYFGPGTRLTVL.

The chain carries TRBV6-1 and TRBJ2-1, with 15 bases fitting TRBD2. Germline trimming cut 8 bases from V and 8 bases from J; bases unmatched to any gene: 7. Germline V gene lookup returns CDR1 MNHNS and CDR2 SASEGT. The CDR3 length is 15 residues. The CDR3: CASAVGLAGGDEQFF. The CDR3 coding sequence is TGTGCCAGCGCGGTTGGACTAGCGGGAGGGGATGAGCAGTTCTTC.

V usage is TRBV5-1 and J usage is TRBJ2-2, with TRBD2 identical over 7 bases. Germline trimming cut 0 bases from V and 4 bases from J; bases unmatched to any gene: 3. Germline CDR1 is SGHRS and CDR2 is YFSETQ. The CDR3 loop spans 15 amino acids. The CDR3 coding sequence is TGCGCCAGCAGCTTGGTTGGCGGGGGCACCGGGGAGCTGTTTTTT. Translated: CASSLVGGGTGELFF. Filled out from reference TRBV5-1 and TRBJ2-2, the complete variable domain reads KAGVTQTPRYLIKTRGQQVTLSCSPISGHRSVSWYQQTPGQGLQFLFEYFSETQRNKGNFPGRFSGRQFSNSRSEMNVSTLELGDSALYLCASSLVGGGTGELFFGEGSRLTVL.

The V call is TRBV15, the J call TRBJ1-3; tentative D call: TRBD1 (5 bases). Trimming cost V 0 bases and J 3 bases, with 9 bases left between them. The CDR3 loop spans 15 amino acids. Germline CDR1 is LNHNV and CDR2 is YYDKDF (reference sequence). For the CDR3, the DNA is TGTGCCACCAGCAGAGATTCAGGGATTGGAAACACCATATATTTT. This translates into CATSRDSGIGNTIYF.

The genes are TRBV10-3 and TRBJ2-2, with D possibly called TRBD1 or TRBD2 (5 bases each). Germline-derived CDR1 and CDR2 are ENHRY and SYGVKD. Trimming removed 11 bases at V and 3 bases at J, with 10 bases between. The CDR3 extends over 12 amino acids. CDR3 protein: CAVEGYTGELFF. The CDR3 nucleotides read TGTGCCGTAGAGGGGTACACCGGGGAGCTGTTTTTT.

The genes are TRBV25-1 and TRBJ2-7; perhaps TRBD2 as D (5 bases). The germline gives CDR1 MGHDK, CDR2 SYGVNS. The CDR3 covers 15 residues. The germline V and J ends were trimmed by 1 base and 3 bases, with 13 bases remaining between them. CDR3 DNA: TGTGCCAGCAGTGAATTGGGTAGCGAGCACTACGAGCAGTACTTC. As protein: CASSELGSEHYEQYF.

As to this clone: Other DNA sequences of this sample code for an identical CDR3. J is TRBJ2-2 and V is TRBV5-1; TRBD2 matches at 8 bases. Germline V lookup: CDR1 SGHRS, CDR2 YFSETQ. V lost 4 bases and J lost 0; bases outside the gene matches: 2. The CDR3 loop spans 15 amino acids. CDR3 bases: TGCGCCAGCAGCCTTAGCGGGACGAACACCGGGGAGCTGTTTTTT. The encoded protein is CASSLSGTNTGELFF.

About this clone: The junction and the germline gene differ at one end; a read error may be behind it. V is TRBV9 and J is TRBJ2-7, with 9 bases matching TRBD2. Germline CDR1 is SGDLS and CDR2 is YYNGEE. The CDR3 totals 15 residues. The CDR3 loop reads CASTVVAGATYEQYF. DNA of the CDR3: TGTGCCAGCACCGTAGTAGCGGGGGCCACCTACGAGCAGTACTTC.

The gene calls are TRBV28 and TRBJ1-4; 10 nucleotides align to TRBD1. Germline CDR1 MDHEN, CDR2 SYDVKM. CDR3 length: 14 residues. The J segment lost 7 bases and the V segment lost 6 bases, leaving 5 bases of the junction unmatched. The DNA for the CDR3 is TGTGCCAGCAGGGGACAGGGGTCGATTGAAAAACTGTTTTTT. Protein sequence: CASRGQGSIEKLFF.

The V call is TRBV7-8, the J call TRBJ2-7; D could derive from TRBD1 or TRBD2 (5 bases each). Trimming left V 3 bases short and J 6 bases short, with 12 bases between. The germline CDR1 and CDR2 sequences are SGHVS and FQNEAQ. The CDR3 has 13 amino acids. The CDR3, as DNA: TGTGCCAGCAGCTTTGGGGGATTGCGCGAGCAGTACTTC. It yields the protein CASSFGGLREQYF.

The V and J genes are TRBV5-4 and TRBJ2-7; the match to TRBD1 covers 8 bases. Germline CDR1 reads SGHNT; CDR2 reads YYREEE (reference sequence). Trimming at V came to 4 bases and at J to 2 bases, leaving 5 bases not matched to a gene. There are 14 residues in the CDR3. The CDR3 reads CASSQGQVAYEQYF. For the CDR3, the DNA is TGTGCCAGCAGCCAGGGACAGGTGGCCTACGAGCAGTACTTC.

The V gene is TRBV21-1, the J gene TRBJ2-7; TRBD1, the D gene given by the table, was not confirmed from the DNA. TRBV21-1 constitutes a pseudogene. The CDR3 is made up of 15 amino acids. The CDR3 sequence: CASSNQGHTSYEQYF. The CDR3 DNA sequence: TGTGCCAGCAGCAACCAGGGGCACACCTCCTACGAGCAGTACTTC.

This clone was recorded only once. This chain joins TRBV30 and TRBJ2-7; 7 bases align to TRBD1. V shed 3 bases and J 4 bases; nucleotides not matched to a gene: 15. Germline-derived CDR1 and CDR2 are GTSNPN and SVGIG (reference sequence). The CDR3 sequence is 16 residues long. The CDR3 DNA reads as TGTGCCTGGAGCGACCACAGGGGAGTCGTTTTATACGAGCAGTACTTC. Its protein product is CAWSDHRGVVLYEQYF.